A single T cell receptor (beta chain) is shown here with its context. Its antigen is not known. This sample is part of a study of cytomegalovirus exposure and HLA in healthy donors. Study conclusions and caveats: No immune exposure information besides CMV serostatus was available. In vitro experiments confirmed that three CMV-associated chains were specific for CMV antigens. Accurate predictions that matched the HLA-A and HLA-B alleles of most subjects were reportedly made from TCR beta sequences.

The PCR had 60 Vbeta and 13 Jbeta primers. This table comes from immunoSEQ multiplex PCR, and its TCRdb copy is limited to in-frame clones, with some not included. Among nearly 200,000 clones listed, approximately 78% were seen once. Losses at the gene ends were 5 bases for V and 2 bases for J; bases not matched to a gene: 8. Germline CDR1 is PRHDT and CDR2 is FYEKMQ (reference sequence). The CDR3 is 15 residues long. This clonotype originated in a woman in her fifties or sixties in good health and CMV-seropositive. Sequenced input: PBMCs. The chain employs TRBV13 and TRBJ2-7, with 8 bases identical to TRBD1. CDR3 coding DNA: TGTGCCAGCAGCCCTCAGGACAGGGCTCCCTACGAGCAGTACTTC. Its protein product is CASSPQDRAPYEQYF.